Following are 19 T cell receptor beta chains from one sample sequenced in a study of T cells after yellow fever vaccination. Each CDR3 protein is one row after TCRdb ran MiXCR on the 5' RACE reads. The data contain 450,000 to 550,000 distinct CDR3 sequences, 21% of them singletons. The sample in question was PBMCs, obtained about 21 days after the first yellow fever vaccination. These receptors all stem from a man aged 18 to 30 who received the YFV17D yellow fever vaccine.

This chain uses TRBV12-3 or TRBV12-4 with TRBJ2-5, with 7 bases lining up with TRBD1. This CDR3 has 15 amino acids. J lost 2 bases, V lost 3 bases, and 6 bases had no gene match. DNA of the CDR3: TGTGCCAGCAGTTTTGGGGCCAGGGGGCAAGAGACCCAGTACTTC. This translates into CASSFGARGQETQYF.

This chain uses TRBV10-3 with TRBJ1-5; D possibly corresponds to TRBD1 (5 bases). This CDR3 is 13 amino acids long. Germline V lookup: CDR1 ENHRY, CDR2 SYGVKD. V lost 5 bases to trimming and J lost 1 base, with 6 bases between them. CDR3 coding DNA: TGTGCCATCAGTTGGGACAGCAATCAGCCCCAGCATTTT. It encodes CAISWDSNQPQHF.

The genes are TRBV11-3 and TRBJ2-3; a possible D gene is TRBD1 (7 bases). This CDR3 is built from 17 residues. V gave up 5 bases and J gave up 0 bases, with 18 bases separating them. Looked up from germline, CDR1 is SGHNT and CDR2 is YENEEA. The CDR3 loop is CASSRGTELHSTDTQYF. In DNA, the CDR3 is TGTGCCAGCAGCCGCGGGACAGAACTACATAGCACAGATACGCAGTATTTT.

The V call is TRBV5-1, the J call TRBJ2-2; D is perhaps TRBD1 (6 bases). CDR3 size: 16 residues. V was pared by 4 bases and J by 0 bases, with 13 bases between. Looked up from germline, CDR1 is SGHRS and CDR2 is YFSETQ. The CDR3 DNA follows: TGCGCCAGCAGCCCCATAAGGACAGCGAACACCGGGGAGCTGTTTTTT. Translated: CASSPIRTANTGELFF.

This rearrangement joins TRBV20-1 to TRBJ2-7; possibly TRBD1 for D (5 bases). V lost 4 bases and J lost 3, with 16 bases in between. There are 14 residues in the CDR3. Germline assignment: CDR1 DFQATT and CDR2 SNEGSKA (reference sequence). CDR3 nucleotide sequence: TGCAGTGCTAACCCGGACGGCCAGGGCTACGAGCAGTACTTC. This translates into CSANPDGQGYEQYF.

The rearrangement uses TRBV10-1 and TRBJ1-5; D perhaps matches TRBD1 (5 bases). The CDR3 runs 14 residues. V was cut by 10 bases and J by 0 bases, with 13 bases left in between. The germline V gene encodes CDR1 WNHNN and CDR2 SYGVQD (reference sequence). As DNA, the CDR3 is TGCGCCACCCGTCGGGACTATAGCAATCAGCCCCAGCATTTT. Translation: CATRRDYSNQPQHF.

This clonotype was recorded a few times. The CDR3 nucleotides read TGCGCCAGCAGCTTAGGGGGAACAGGGGGTAGTTTTGAAGCTTTCTTT. Its translation is CASSLGGTGGSFEAFF. This chain links TRBV5-1 with TRBJ1-1, with TRBD1 matching over 8 bases. The CDR3 has 16 residues. Looked up from germline, CDR1 is SGHRS and CDR2 is YFSETQ. V lost 2 bases, J lost 7 bases, and 13 bases stayed unmatched.

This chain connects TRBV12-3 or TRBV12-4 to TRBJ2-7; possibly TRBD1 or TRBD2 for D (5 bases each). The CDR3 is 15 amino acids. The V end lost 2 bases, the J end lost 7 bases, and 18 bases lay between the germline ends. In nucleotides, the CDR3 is TGTGCCAGCAGTTTACCAGGGAGACCTTTACGAGAGCAGTACTTC. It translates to CASSLPGRPLREQYF.

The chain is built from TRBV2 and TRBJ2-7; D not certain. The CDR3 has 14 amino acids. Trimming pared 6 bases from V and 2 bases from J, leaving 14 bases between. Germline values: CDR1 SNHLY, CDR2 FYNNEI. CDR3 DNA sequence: TGTGCCAGCAGCACGGACCGCCGGCCCTACGAGCAGTACGTC. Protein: CASSTDRRPYEQYV.

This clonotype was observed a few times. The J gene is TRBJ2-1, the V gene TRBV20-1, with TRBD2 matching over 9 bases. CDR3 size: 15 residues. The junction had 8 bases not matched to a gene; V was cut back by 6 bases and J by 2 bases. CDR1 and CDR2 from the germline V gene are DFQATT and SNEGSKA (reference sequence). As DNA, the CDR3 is TGCAGTGCCAGCCCTGCGGGGGGGCCCTACAATGAGCAGTTCTTC. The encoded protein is CSASPAGGPYNEQFF.

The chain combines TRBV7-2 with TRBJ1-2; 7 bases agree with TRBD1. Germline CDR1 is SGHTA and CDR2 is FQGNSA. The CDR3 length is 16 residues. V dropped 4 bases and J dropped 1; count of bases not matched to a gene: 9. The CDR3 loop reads CASSWALDRINYGYTF. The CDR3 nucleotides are TGTGCCAGCAGCTGGGCCTTGGACAGGATTAACTATGGCTACACCTTC.

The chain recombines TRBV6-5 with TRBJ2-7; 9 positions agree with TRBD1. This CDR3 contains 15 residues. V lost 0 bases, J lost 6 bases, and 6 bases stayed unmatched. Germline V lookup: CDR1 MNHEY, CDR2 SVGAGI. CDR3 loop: CASSYSSGQGVEQYV. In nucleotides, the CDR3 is TGTGCCAGCAGTTACTCCTCGGGACAGGGCGTCGAGCAGTACGTC.

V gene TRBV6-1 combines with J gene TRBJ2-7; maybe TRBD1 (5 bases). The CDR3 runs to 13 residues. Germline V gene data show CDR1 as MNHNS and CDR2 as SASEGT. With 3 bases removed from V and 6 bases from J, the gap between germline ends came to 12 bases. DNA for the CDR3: TGTGCCAGCAGTGACAGGGTTTTTCGCGAGCAGTACTTC. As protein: CASSDRVFREQYF.

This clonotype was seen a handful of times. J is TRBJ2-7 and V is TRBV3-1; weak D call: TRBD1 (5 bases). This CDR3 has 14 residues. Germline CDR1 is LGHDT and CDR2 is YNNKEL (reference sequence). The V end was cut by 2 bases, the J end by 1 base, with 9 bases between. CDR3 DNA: TGTGCCAGCAGCCAAACGACAGCATCCTACGAGCAGTACTTC. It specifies CASSQTTASYEQYF.

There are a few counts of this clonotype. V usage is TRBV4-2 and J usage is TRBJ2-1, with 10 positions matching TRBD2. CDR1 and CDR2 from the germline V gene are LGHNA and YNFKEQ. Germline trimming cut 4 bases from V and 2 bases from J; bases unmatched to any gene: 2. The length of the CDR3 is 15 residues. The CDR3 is CASSRGTSAYNEQFF. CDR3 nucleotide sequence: TGTGCCAGCAGCCGAGGGACTAGCGCCTACAATGAGCAGTTCTTC.

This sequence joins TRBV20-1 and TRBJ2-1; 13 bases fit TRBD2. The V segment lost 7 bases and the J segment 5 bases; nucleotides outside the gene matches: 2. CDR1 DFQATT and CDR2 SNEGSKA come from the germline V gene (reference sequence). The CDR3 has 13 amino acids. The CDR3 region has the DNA TGCAGTGGACTAGCGGGGGGTCACAATGAGCAGTTCTTC. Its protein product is CSGLAGGHNEQFF.

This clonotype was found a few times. The CDR3 nucleotides are TGTGCCAGCAGCTCCGCGGAGGGGGGGCCAGATACGCAGTATTTT. Its translation is CASSSAEGGPDTQYF. The J gene is TRBJ2-3, the V gene TRBV7-9; maybe TRBD2 (7 bases). V was pared by 4 bases and J by 4 bases, with 15 bases between. There are 15 residues in the CDR3. Germline V CDR1 and CDR2: SEHNR, FQNEAQ (reference sequence).

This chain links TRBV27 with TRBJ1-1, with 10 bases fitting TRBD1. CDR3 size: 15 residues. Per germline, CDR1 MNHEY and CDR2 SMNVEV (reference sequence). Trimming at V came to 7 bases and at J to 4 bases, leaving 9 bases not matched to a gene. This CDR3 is CASKARTGGFTEAFF. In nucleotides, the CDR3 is TGTGCCAGCAAAGCCCGGACAGGGGGATTCACTGAAGCTTTCTTT.

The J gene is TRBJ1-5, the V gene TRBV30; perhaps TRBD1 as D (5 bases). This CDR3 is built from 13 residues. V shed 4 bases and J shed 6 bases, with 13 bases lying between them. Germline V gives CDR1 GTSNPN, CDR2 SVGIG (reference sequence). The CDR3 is CAWTGGDGQPQHF. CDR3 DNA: TGTGCCTGGACGGGGGGGGACGGTCAGCCCCAGCATTTT.